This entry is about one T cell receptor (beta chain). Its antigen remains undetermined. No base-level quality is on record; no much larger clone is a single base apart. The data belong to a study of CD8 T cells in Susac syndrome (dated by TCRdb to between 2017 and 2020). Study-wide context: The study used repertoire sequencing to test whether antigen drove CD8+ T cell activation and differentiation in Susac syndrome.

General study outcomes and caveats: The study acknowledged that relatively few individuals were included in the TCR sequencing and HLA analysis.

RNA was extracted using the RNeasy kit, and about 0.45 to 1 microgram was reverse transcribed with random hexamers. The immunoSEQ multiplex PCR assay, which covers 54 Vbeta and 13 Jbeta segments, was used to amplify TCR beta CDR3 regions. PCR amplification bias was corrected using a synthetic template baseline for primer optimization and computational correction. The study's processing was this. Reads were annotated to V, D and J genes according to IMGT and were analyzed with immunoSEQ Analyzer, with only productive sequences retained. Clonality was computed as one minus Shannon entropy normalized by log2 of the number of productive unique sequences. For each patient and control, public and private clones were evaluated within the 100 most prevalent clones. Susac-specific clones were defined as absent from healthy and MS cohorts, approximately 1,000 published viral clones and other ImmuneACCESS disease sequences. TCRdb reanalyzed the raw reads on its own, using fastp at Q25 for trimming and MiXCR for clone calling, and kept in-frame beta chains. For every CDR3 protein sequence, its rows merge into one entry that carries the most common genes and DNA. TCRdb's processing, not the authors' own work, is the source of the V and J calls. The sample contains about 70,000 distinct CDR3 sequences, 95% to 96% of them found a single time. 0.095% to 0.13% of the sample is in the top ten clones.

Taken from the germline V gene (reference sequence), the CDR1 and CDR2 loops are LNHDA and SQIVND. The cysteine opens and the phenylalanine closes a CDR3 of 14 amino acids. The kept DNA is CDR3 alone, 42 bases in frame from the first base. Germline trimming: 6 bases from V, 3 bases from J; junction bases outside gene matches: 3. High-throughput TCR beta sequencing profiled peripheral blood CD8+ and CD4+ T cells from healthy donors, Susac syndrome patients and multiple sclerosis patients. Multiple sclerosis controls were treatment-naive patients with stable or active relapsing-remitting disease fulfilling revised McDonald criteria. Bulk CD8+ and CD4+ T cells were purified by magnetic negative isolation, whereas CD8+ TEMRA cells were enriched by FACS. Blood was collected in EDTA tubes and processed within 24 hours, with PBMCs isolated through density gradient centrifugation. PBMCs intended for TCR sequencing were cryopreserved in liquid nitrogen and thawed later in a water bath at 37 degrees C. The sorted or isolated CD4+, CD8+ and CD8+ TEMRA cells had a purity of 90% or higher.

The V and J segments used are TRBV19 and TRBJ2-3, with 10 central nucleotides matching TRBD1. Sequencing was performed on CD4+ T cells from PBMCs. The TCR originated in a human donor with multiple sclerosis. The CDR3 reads CASSRTGGTDTQYF. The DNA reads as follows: TGTGCCAGTAGCAGGACAGGGGGGACAGATACGCAGTATTTT.